This TCR beta chain emerged from a study of radiation and T cells in renal cell carcinoma. Study-wide results and limits: Without pretreatment biopsies, baseline tumor clonotype presence was undetermined.

As concerns this clone: Its antigen is as yet unknown.

Sequenced by immunoSEQ multiplex PCR; TCRdb stores in-frame clones only, minus some. The sample contains 130,000 to 150,000 clones, around nine tenths of which appear only once. J lost 7 bases, V lost 5 bases, and 7 bases had no gene match. The CDR3 is made up of 14 amino acids. Germline V CDR1 and CDR2: SGHRS, YFSETQ. Sample time point: baseline pretreatment blood. The sample's treatment: 15 Gy SBRT to primary tumor, nephrectomy 4 weeks later. Radiation-treated patients gave blood at baseline, week 2 and week 4. This renal cell carcinoma was of the clear cell type. This sample comprised blood, obtained from a patient whose treatment included radiotherapy and nephrectomy. The sequence derives from a woman aged 45-65 years with renal cell carcinoma. The chain joins TRBV5-1 to TRBJ1-4, with 8 bases identical to TRBD1. The CDR3 nucleotides are TGCGCCAGCAGACCCGGACAGGGTTCTGAAAAACTGTTTTTT. Its protein product is CASRPGQGSEKLFF.